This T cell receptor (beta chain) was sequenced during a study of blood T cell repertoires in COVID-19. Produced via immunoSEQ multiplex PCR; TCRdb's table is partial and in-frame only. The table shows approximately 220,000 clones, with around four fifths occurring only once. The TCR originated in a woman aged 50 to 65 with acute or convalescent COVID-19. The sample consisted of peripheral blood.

The CDR3 reads CASSRGGQGNEQYF. The CDR3 DNA follows: TGTGCCAGCAGTCGGGGGGGACAGGGAAACGAGCAGTACTTC. V and J are TRBV6-5 and TRBJ2-7; the D gene is possibly TRBD1 (9 bases). The CDR3 runs 14 residues. Trimming stripped 5 bases from V and 5 bases from J, with 16 bases between. The germline CDR1 and CDR2 sequences are MNHEY and SVGAGI.